This TCR beta chain came from a study of blood T cells in healthy people across ages. Study summary: Through template switching, about one barcoded beta molecule was captured per two T cells, as measured in model experiments. Study-wide results and limits: Aged donors had fewer naive CD4+ cells and lower diversity than long-lived donors.

Sample donors were healthy Caucasian individuals that came from Russia, aged 6 to 90. For this clonotype: Its target is not known.

The CDR3 length is 16 residues. Germline values: CDR1 SGHRS, CDR2 YFSETQ. V shed 4 bases and J 5 bases; nucleotides not matched to a gene: 8. Then a second PCR, running about 6 to 12 cycles, was carried out with a sample-barcoded 5' primer and a J-beta primer mix. One entry per CDR3 protein results from TCRdb running MiXCR on the 5' RACE reads. Of about 2 million distinct CDR3 sequences listed, approximately 50% are singletons. The rearrangement uses TRBV5-1 and TRBJ2-3, with 12 bases identical to TRBD2. Sequencing was carried out using blood. This TCR was recovered from a middle-aged woman in good health. As DNA, the CDR3 is TGCGCCAGCAGCCCGTCTAGCGGGGGGGCCGGAGATACGCAGTATTTT. Translating it yields CASSPSSGGAGDTQYF. The full variable domain, rest sourced from reference TRBV5-1 and TRBJ2-3, is KAGVTQTPRYLIKTRGQQVTLSCSPISGHRSVSWYQQTPGQGLQFLFEYFSETQRNKGNFPGRFSGRQFSNSRSEMNVSTLELGDSALYLCASSPSSGGAGDTQYFGPGTRLTVL.